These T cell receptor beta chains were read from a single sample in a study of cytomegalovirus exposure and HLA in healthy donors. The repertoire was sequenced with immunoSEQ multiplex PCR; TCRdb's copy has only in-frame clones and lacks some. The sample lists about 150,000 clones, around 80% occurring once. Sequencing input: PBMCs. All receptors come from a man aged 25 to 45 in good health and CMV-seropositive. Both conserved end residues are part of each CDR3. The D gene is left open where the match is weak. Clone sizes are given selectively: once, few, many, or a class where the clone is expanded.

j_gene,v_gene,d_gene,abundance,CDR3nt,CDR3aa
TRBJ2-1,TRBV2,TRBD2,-,TGTGCCAGCAGAGTTACTAGCGGGACGTACAATGAGCAGTTCTTC,CASRVTSGTYNEQFF
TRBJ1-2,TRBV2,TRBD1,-,TGTGCCAGCAGTGGCGGGACAGGGTACGGCTACACCTTC,CASSGGTGYGYTF
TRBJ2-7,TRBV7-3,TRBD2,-,TGTGCCAGCAGCGTTAGCGGGGGGGCCTTATCCGAGCAGTACTTC,CASSVSGGALSEQYF
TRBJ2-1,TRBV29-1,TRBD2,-,TGCAGCGTTGACCCGACTAGCGGCTACAATGAGCAGTTCTTC,CSVDPTSGYNEQFF
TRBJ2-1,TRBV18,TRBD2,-,TGTGCCAGCTCACCACCGATGACTAGCGGGGGGCCGGATGAGCAGTTCTTC,CASSPPMTSGGPDEQFF
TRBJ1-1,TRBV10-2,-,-,TGCGCCAGCAGGCGGGTTGGCACTGAAGCTTTCTTT,CASRRVGTEAFF
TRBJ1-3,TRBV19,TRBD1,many,TGTGCCAGTACCATAGAGAGGGGGCCTTTATATTTT,CASTIERGPLYF
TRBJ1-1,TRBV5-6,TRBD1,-,TGTGCCAGCAGGTTGACAGGGGGGAGCACTGAAGCTTTCTTT,CASRLTGGSTEAFF
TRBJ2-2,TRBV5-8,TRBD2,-,TGTGCCAGCAGCTTGGGTCTCCAGCGGGAGAAGGGCACCGGGGAGCTGTTTTTT,CASSLGLQREKGTGELFF
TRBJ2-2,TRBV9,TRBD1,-,TGTGCCAGCAGCGCCTCGGACAGGACCGGGGAGCTGTTTTTT,CASSASDRTGELFF
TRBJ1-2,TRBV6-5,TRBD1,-,TGTGCCAGCAGGCGACAGGGTACTCATAACTATGGCTACACCTTC,CASRRQGTHNYGYTF
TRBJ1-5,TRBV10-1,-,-,TGCGCCAGCAGTGAGCCGGGGGGGAATTATAGCAATCAGCCCCAGCATTTT,CASSEPGGNYSNQPQHF
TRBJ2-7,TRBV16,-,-,TGTGCCAGCAGCCAAAACGGGATGGAATTTTACAACGAGCAGTACTTC,CASSQNGMEFYNEQYF
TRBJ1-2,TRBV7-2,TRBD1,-,TGTGCCAGCAGCTTATTGGGGACAGGGGACTATGGCTACACCTTC,CASSLLGTGDYGYTF
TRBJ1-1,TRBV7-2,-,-,TGTGCCAGCAGCTCAAAAGGGTGGGGGCAGAACACTGAAGCTTTCTTT,CASSSKGWGQNTEAFF
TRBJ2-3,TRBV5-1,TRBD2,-,TGCGCCAGTACAGGACTAGCGGTTTCCACAGATACGCAGTATTTT,CASTGLAVSTDTQYF
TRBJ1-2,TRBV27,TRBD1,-,TGTGCCAGCAGGGCGATCCAAACGGGACAGAAAATAAGGGCCAACTATGGCTACACCTTC,CASRAIQTGQKIRANYGYTF
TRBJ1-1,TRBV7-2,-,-,TGTGCCAGCACCTTCCGCGGGGGGAACACTGAAGCTTTCTTT,CASTFRGGNTEAFF
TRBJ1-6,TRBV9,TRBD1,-,TGTGCCAGCAGCCCACAGGGGAACTCCTATAATTCACCCCTCCACTTT,CASSPQGNSYNSPLHF
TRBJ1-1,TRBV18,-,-,TGTGCCAGCTCACCAGGGGGGGAAGCTTTCTTT,CASSPGGEAFF
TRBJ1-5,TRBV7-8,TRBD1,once,TGTGCCAGCAGCTTAGAGGACAGGGTCAATCAGCCCCAGCATTTT,CASSLEDRVNQPQHF
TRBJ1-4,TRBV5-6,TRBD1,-,TGTGCCAGCAGCCAACGGACAGGCCAAACTAATGAAAAACTGTTTTTT,CASSQRTGQTNEKLFF
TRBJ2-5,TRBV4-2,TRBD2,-,TGTGCCAGCAGCCAAGACTCTCTGACTAGCGGGTTCCAAGAGACCCAGTACTTC,CASSQDSLTSGFQETQYF
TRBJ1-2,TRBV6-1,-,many,TGTGCCAGCTCTTTCCTTGAGTTCAACTATGGCTACACCTTC,CASSFLEFNYGYTF
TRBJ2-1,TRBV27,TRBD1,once,TGTGCCAGCAGCCCTCTGGGACAGGGGGGCTACAATGAGCAGTTCTTC,CASSPLGQGGYNEQFF
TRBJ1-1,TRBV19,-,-,TGTGCCAGTAGTCCCCGACAGATGAACACTGAAGCTTTCTTT,CASSPRQMNTEAFF
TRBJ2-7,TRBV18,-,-,TGTGCCAGCTCACCGCCCGCGAGCTCCTACGAGCAGTACTTC,CASSPPASSYEQYF
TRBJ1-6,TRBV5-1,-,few,TGCGCCAGCAGGGAGGGAAGAGAAAATTCACCCCTCCACTTT,CASREGRENSPLHF
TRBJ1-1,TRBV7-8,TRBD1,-,TGTGCCAGCAGCACCTGGACAGGGGCGAACACTGAAGCTTTCTTT,CASSTWTGANTEAFF
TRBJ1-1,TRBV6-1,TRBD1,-,TGTGCCAGCAGAGATACCGGGACAGGGGTTGAAGCTTTCTTT,CASRDTGTGVEAFF
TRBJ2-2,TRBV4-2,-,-,TGTGCCAGCAGCCAGCCCGAGACGAACACCGGGGAGCTGTTTTTT,CASSQPETNTGELFF
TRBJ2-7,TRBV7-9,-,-,TGTGCCAGCACCCTACGGGGGAGCTCCTACGAGCAGTACTTC,CASTLRGSSYEQYF
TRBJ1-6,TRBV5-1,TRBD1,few,TGCGCCAGCAGCTTTGGGGATTCAGAGGGGGCCCACTTT,CASSFGDSEGAHF
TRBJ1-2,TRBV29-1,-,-,TGCAGCGTAAGGACAACCGGGGGAGTAGGGGGCTACACCTTC,CSVRTTGGVGGYTF
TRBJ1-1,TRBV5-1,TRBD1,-,TGCGCCAGCAGCTTGGTACAGGGGGTTGGTACTGAAGCTTTCTTT,CASSLVQGVGTEAFF
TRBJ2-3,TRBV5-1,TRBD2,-,TGCGCCAGCAGCTCACTGGCTAGCGGGAGGACTAGCACAGATACGCAGTATTTT,CASSSLASGRTSTDTQYF
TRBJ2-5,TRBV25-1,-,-,TGTGCCAGCGGGGGACTGAGTCAAGAGACCCAGTACTTC,CASGGLSQETQYF
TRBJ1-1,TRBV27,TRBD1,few,TGTGCCAGCAGGTCCGGGACAGGGGGCTTCACTGAAGCTTTCTTT,CASRSGTGGFTEAFF
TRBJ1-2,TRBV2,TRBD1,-,TGTGCCAGCAGTGAAGAACAGGGGCTAGGCTACACCTTC,CASSEEQGLGYTF
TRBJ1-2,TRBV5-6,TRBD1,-,TGTGCCAGCAGCCCGACAGGGGGCCATGGCTACACCTTC,CASSPTGGHGYTF
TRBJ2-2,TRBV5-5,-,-,TGTGCCAGCAGCTTTCAGGGAAACACCGGGGAGCTGTTTTTT,CASSFQGNTGELFF
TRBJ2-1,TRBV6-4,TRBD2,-,TGTGCCTGCGGGACTAGCTTAGAGAATGAGCAGTTCTTC,CACGTSLENEQFF
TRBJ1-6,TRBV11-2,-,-,TGTGCCAGCAGTTGGGCGGTCGGGGGTAATTCACCCCTCCACTTT,CASSWAVGGNSPLHF
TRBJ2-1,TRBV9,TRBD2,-,TGTGCCAGCAGCGGAGCCAGCGGGGGGGCTCAGGAGCAGTTCTTC,CASSGASGGAQEQFF
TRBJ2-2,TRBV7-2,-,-,TGTGCCAGCAGACGCCTGGCGGGCTCCGCGAACACCGGGGAGCTGTTTTTT,CASRRLAGSANTGELFF
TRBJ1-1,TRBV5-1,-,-,TGCGCCAGCAGCTTAGGACAGCCCACTGAAGCTTTCTTT,CASSLGQPTEAFF
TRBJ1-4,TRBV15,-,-,TGTGCCACCCACGCAGGGTATAATGAAAAACTGTTTTTT,CATHAGYNEKLFF
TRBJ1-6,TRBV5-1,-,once,TGCGCCAGCAGCCCGTTGGCCCGTTCTTCCCAACCCCTCCACTTT,CASSPLARSSQPLHF
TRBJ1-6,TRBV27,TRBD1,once,TGTGCCAGCAGAAGGACAGGCTTCGATTCACCCCTCCACTTT,CASRRTGFDSPLHF
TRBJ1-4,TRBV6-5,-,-,TGTGCCAGCAGTTACTCGGTCGGGGTCATAAATGAAAAACTGTTTTTT,CASSYSVGVINEKLFF